This T cell receptor beta chain was identified in a study of shared clonotypes between healthy human individuals. General observations from the study: Rarefaction showed that sequencing of sorted subsets was incomplete (despite large depth).

Assay: immunoSEQ multiplex PCR; the TCRdb copy retains only in-frame clones and omits some. The table includes about 2,200,000 clones, 93% detected once. To note about this clone: Its antigen is still unknown.

CD45RO-negative, CCR7-selected cells formed the naive CD8 fraction, which excluded terminally differentiated effector memory CD45RA+ cells. The V end lost 4 bases, the J end lost 6 bases, and 9 bases lay between the germline ends. The CDR3 is 12 residues long. Germline V CDR1 and CDR2: WSHSY, SAAADI. The chain recombines TRBV10-2 with TRBJ1-1; D possibly corresponds to TRBD1 (6 bases). Source material: naive CD8+ T cells from PBMCs. The sequence came from a man aged 18 to 35 in good health. Some clones in this sample may be carry-over from other donors' samples. The CDR3 region is CASSGRGPEAFF. The CDR3 region has the DNA TGCGCCAGCAGTGGGCGGGGGCCTGAAGCTTTCTTT.